This TCR beta chain was captured by sequencing in a study of early T cells in non-severe SARS-CoV-2 infection. Overall study: Chains stayed unpaired after sequencing of bulk RNA from unsorted whole blood. Findings of the study overall: VDJdb matching skewed toward anti-spike CD8 responses, missing private and CD4 specificities.

This clonotype was seen only a few times. The antigen is not known. Attachment of unique molecular identifiers to individual cDNA molecules was performed. MiXCR, applied by TCRdb to the 5' RACE reads, yields one record per CDR3 protein. Altogether 80,000 to 100,000 distinct CDR3 sequences are present, around 14% being singletons, with the ten largest covering roughly 7%. Sequencing was performed on whole blood. This receptor was taken from an adult who was a healthcare worker with PCR-confirmed SARS-CoV-2 infection or an uninfected control (not recorded which).

The CDR3 DNA follows: TGCAGCGATAGAAACCCAAGGGGGACTGAAGCTTTCTTT. Translated: CSDRNPRGTEAFF. This chain joins TRBV29-1 and TRBJ1-1; possibly TRBD1 for D (6 bases). Per the germline V gene, CDR1 is SQVTM and CDR2 is ANQGSEA. The CDR3 spans 13 residues. V was trimmed by 7 bases and J by 5 bases, leaving 17 bases between them.